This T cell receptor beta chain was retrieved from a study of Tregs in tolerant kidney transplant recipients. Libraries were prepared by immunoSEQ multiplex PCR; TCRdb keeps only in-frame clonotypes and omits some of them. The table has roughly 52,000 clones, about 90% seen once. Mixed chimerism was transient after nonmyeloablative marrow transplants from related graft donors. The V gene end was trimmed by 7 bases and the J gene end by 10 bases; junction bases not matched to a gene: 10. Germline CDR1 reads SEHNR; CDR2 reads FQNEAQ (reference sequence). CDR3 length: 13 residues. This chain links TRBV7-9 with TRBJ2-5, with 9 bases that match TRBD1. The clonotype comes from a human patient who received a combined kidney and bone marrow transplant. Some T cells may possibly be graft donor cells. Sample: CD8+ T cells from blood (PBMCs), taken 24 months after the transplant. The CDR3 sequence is CASNSGQGRNQYF. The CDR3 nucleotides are TGTGCCAGCAACTCGGGACAGGGAAGAAACCAGTACTTC.